Reported below is one T cell receptor (beta chain). The antigen it binds to is not known. No clone much larger than this one lies a single base away; base qualities are absent. Genomic DNA was isolated from the sorted cells so that the TCRbeta CDR3 region could be sequenced. The immunoSEQ Assay was used for sequencing of TCRbeta CDR3 regions. TCRdb took over this immuneACCESS table, retaining in-frame rearrangements with V and J assigned. Such tables are incomplete; in checked studies, under half of the missing clones stem from an unresolved V gene, and the remainder is unexplained. The sample data list approximately 66,000 clones, and roughly nine tenths of these were observed just once. The top ten clones comprise under 7% of the sample. The sample comes from a study of OX40 agonist ivuxolimab in advanced cancers. In the study overall: Ivuxolimab was an agonistic, fully human IgG2 monoclonal antibody directed against OX40 (CD134), a costimulatory receptor. Intravenous ivuxolimab was administered to patients every 2 weeks at six dose levels: 0.01, 0.1, 0.3, 1.5, 3 and 10 mg/kg. Among the approximately 50 dose-escalation patients, around 19 had hepatocellular carcinoma, around 15 melanoma, 9 renal cell carcinoma and 9 head and neck cancer. The dose-escalation cohort was about 86% male with a mean age of approximately 60 years, ranging from about 20 to 80. Patients were allowed to have had prior anti-PD-1, anti-PD-L1 or anti-CTLA-4 therapy, and approximately 39% of the dose-escalation patients had been treated with checkpoint inhibitors. Partial responses occurred in three dose-escalation patients: two with cutaneous melanoma and one with hepatocellular carcinoma. The point of sequencing TCRbeta in the periphery was to test whether ivuxolimab changed TCR sequence diversity and drove clonal T-cell expansion. The paper describes the monotherapy dose-escalation part (N = 52 patients) of the phase I trial of ivuxolimab.

Spanning cysteine to phenylalanine, the CDR3 consists of 16 amino acids. Here the CDR3 DNA is all that survives: 48 bases in frame from base 1. CDR1 and CDR2, looked up from the germline V gene, are LGHNA and YNFKEQ. V sheds 1 base and J sheds 6 bases, leaving 18 bases between their ends. Patients with a history of autoimmune disease or receiving systemic immunosuppression were excluded from the trial. Peripheral blood for TCR sequencing was collected from all dose cohorts at baseline, on cycle 4 day 1, and on cycle 7 day 1. The samples were drawn from a first-in-human, open-label, multicenter phase I dose-escalation trial of ivuxolimab. Adults with locally advanced or metastatic head and neck squamous cell, hepatocellular, melanoma or renal cell carcinoma were enrolled in the trial. Before TCR sequencing, CD4+ T cells and CD8+ T cells from peripheral blood were sorted into separate populations. The paper as a whole reports these results and caveats: At doses of 0.1 to 3.0 mg/kg, clonal expansion of both CD4+ and CD8+ T cells in blood was seen between baseline and week 6. Low levels of normalized T-cell clonal expansion were also seen in some patients who did not respond. Antigen specificity was not determined for the clonally expanded peripheral T cells. Partial responders in the 0.1-3.0 mg/kg groups had among the lowest normalized peripheral clonal expansion, especially among CD8+ T cells. After ivuxolimab, expanded clones were on average more numerous among CD8+ T cells than among CD4+ T cells.

The rearrangement joined TRBV4-2 to TRBJ1-1, with the D gene not confidently named. The material was CD4+ or CD8+ T cells sorted from blood, obtained in a trial of the OX40 agonist ivuxolimab. This TCR came from an adult with an advanced solid tumor such as melanoma, head and neck, liver or kidney cancer. Read as DNA, the sequence is TGTGCCAGCAGCCAAGTAATGGGCGGGCCGATCGCTGAAGCTTTCTTT. It is translated as CASSQVMGGPIAEAFF.